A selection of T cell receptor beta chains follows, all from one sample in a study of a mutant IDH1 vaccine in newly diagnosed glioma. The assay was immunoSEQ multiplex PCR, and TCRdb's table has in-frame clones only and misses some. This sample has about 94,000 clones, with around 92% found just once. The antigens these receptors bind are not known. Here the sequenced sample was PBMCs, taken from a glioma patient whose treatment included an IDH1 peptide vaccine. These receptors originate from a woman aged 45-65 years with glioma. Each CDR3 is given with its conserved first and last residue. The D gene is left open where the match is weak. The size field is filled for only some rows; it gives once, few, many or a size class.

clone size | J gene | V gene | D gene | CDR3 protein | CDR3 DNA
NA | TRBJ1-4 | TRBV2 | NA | CASVRGGSNEKLFF | TGTGCCAGCGTCAGGGGTGGGTCTAATGAAAAACTGTTTTTT
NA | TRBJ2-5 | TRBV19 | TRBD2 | CASSRRRGVQETQYF | TGTGCCAGTAGTAGGAGGCGGGGGGTCCAAGAGACCCAGTACTTC
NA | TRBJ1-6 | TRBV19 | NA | CASSIDDSYNSPLHF | TGTGCCAGTAGTATAGATGACAGTTATAATTCACCCCTCCACTTT
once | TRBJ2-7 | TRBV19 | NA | CASTPWQELPYEQYF | TGTGCCAGTACCCCCTGGCAGGAGCTCCCCTACGAGCAGTACTTC
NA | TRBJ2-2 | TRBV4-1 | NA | CASSQDQNTGELFF | TGCGCCAGCAGCCAAGATCAGAACACCGGGGAGCTGTTTTTT
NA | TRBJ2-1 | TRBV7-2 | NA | CASSGDPTYNEQFF | TGTGCCAGCAGCGGAGACCCAACCTACAATGAGCAGTTCTTC
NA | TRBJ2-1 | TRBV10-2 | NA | CASSSRAPPINEQFF | TGCGCCAGCAGTTCGAGGGCCCCACCCATCAATGAGCAGTTCTTC
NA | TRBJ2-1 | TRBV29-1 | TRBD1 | CSDLGTGSYNEQFF | TGCAGCGACCTCGGGACAGGGAGCTACAATGAGCAGTTCTTC
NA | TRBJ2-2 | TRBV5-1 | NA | CASSFHLGPLNTGELFF | TGCGCCAGCAGCTTTCACTTAGGACCGCTGAACACCGGGGAGCTGTTTTTT
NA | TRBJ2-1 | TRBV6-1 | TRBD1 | CASSLGGPAYNEQFF | TGTGCCAGCAGCCTAGGGGGCCCTGCATACAATGAGCAGTTCTTC
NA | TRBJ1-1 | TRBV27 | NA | CASSLTPNTEAFF | TGTGCCAGCAGCTTAACACCGAACACTGAAGCTTTCTTT
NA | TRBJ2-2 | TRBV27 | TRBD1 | CASKWTGSPSGELFF | TGTGCCAGCAAGTGGACAGGGTCCCCTTCCGGGGAGCTGTTTTTT
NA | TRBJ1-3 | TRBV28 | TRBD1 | CASSLTRQGFTGNTIYF | TGTGCCAGCAGTTTAACTCGACAGGGCTTTACTGGAAACACCATATATTTT
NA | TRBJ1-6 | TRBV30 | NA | CAWSLDSNSPLHF | TGTGCCTGGAGTTTGGACAGCAATTCACCCCTCCACTTT
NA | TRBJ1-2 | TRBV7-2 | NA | CASSLITREGVGGYGYTF | TGTGCCAGCAGCTTAATTACCCGCGAAGGCGTGGGGGGCTATGGCTACACCTTC